One and the same sample provided the 12 T cell receptor beta chains below, sequenced in a study of T cells in Graves' hyperthyroidism and ophthalmopathy (dated by TCRdb to the late 2010s). The method was multiplex PCR. TCRdb names Illumina HiSeq 2000 as the instrument used. The TCR beta CDR3 regions were amplified from the RNA transcripts. For the first round of RT-PCR on the TCR CDR3, the HTBI primer set was used together with the Qiagen OneStep RT-PCR kit. TCRdb reprocessed the public reads (quality trimming at Q25 with fastp, clone calling with MiXCR) and kept in-frame beta chains. Rows with one shared CDR3 protein collapse into an entry with the most common genes and DNA. In all, the sample holds fewer than 650,000 distinct CDR3 sequences, and over 12% of those were seen once. Roughly 7.1% of the sample is held by the ten biggest clonotypes. The source material was blood. The source is a woman in her late teens or twenties with Graves' ophthalmopathy.

This clonotype was detected only a few times. The rearrangement links TRBV7-3 to TRBJ2-5, with unresolved D. Trimming removed 1 base at V and 2 bases at J, with 8 bases between. CDR3 size: 14 residues. Germline lookup yields CDR1 SGHTA and CDR2 FQGTGA. The CDR3 bases are TGTGCCAGCAGCTTAAATGGAGAACAAGAGACCCAGTACTTC. It codes for CASSLNGEQETQYF.

This clonotype was seen only a few times. This chain connects TRBV6-1 to TRBJ2-1, with D perhaps TRBD1 (6 bases). V lost 5 bases, J lost 1 base, and 12 bases lay in between. The CDR3 totals 15 residues. Germline-derived CDR1 and CDR2 are MNHNS and SASEGT. DNA for the CDR3: TGTGCCAGCAGTCAGGGGAGTTTATCCTACAATGAGCAGTTCTTC. Translated, it gives CASSQGSLSYNEQFF.

The chain is built from TRBV7-9 and TRBJ1-6, with D perhaps matching TRBD1 (5 bases). This CDR3 has 15 amino acids. Germline V CDR1 and CDR2: SEHNR, FQNEAQ (reference sequence). Trimming took 1 base from V and 9 from J, leaving 13 bases between them. The CDR3 coding sequence is TGTGCCAGCAGCTTAGTAGGGGCGGACGTTTCACCCCTCCACTTT. This translates into CASSLVGADVSPLHF.

This clonotype has at least ten counts. The chain employs TRBV28 and TRBJ1-4; D unclear. V lost 4 bases, J lost 0 bases, and 9 bases lay in between. Germline loops: CDR1 MDHEN, CDR2 SYDVKM. There are 15 residues in the CDR3. CDR3: CASSSPFATNEKLFF. The CDR3 coding sequence is TGTGCCAGCAGTTCTCCTTTTGCAACTAATGAAAAACTGTTTTTT.

This clonotype was detected only a few times. This sequence joins TRBV28 and TRBJ1-3; D is perhaps TRBD1 (6 bases). In germline, CDR1 is MDHEN, CDR2 SYDVKM. Trimming removed 3 bases at V and 5 bases at J, with 17 bases between. This CDR3 is built from 16 residues. CDR3 loop: CASSFSDAGARNTIYF. CDR3 sequence (DNA): TGTGCCAGCAGTTTTTCGGACGCGGGGGCAAGAAACACCATATATTTT.

This clonotype appeared a few times. The DNA for the CDR3 is TGTGCCAGCAGAGCAGGGGATTCCAATCAGCCCCAGCATTTT. This gives the protein CASRAGDSNQPQHF. The rearrangement uses TRBV12-3 or TRBV12-4 and TRBJ1-5; D is possibly TRBD1 (6 bases). V lost 6 bases, J lost 3 bases, and 12 bases lay in between. The CDR3 has 14 amino acids.

The genes are TRBV7-2 and TRBJ2-3; the match to TRBD2 covers 12 bases. The CDR3 spans 17 residues. Germline V CDR1 and CDR2: SGHTA, FQGNSA. V gave up 2 bases and J gave up 1 base; unmatched junction bases: 4. The CDR3 loop is CASSLWTSGTRTDTQYF. The CDR3 bases are TGTGCCAGCAGCTTATGGACTAGCGGGACCCGCACAGATACGCAGTATTTT.

This clonotype was counted at least ten times. CDR3 DNA: TGTGCCACCAGGCCGCGGGGCGGCTATGGCTACACCTTC. Residues: CATRPRGGYGYTF. The chain uses TRBV24-1 and TRBJ1-2; D possibly corresponds to TRBD1 (5 bases). Germline V gene lookup returns CDR1 KGHDR and CDR2 SFDVKD. This CDR3 has 13 amino acids. V was cut by 7 bases and J by 4 bases, with 12 bases left in between.

The table lists this clonotype with many counts. The gene calls are TRBV6-2 or TRBV6-3 and TRBJ2-1, with D unclear. The germline V gene has CDR1 MNHEY and CDR2 SVGEGT. Trimming removed 1 base at V and 6 bases at J, with 7 bases between. There are 13 residues in the CDR3. CDR3 amino acids: CASSYLRFNEQFF. The CDR3 region has the DNA TGTGCCAGCAGTTACTTACGGTTCAATGAGCAGTTCTTC.

This clonotype was seen ten or more times. The rearrangement links TRBV2 to TRBJ2-5; D gene ambiguous. The ends were cut back, 4 bases at V and 2 bases at J, with 5 bases in the middle. Germline V gene lookup returns CDR1 SNHLY and CDR2 FYNNEI. This CDR3 has 12 amino acids. CDR3 loop: CASSVTQETQYF. The CDR3 coding sequence is TGTGCCAGCAGTGTGACTCAAGAGACCCAGTACTTC. The full variable domain, its missing parts supplied by reference TRBV2 and TRBJ2-5, is EPEVTQTPSHQVTQMGQEVILRCVPISNHLYFYWYRQILGQKVEFLVSFYNNEISEKSEIFDDQFSVERPDGSNFTLKIRSTKLEDSAMYFCASSVTQETQYFGPGTRLLVL.

This clonotype was seen a handful of times. This rearrangement joins TRBV3-1 to TRBJ2-1, with D possibly being TRBD2 (7 bases). The CDR3 length is 20 residues. Trimming removed 2 bases at V and 8 bases at J, with 31 bases between. Germline V gene data show CDR1 as LGHDT and CDR2 as YNNKEL (reference sequence). The CDR3 region is CASSQPHGGRGGLMGDEQFF. The DNA of the CDR3 is TGTGCCAGCAGCCAACCCCACGGGGGGCGCGGGGGCCTCATGGGGGATGAGCAGTTCTTC.

A word on this clonotype: The junction departs from the called germline gene at one end, perhaps through a read error. This chain joins TRBV20-1 and TRBJ2-7; 7 nucleotides align to TRBD2. Germline-derived CDR1 and CDR2 are DFQATT and SNEGSKA (reference sequence). The CDR3 spans 15 residues. The CDR3 spells CSARGASGASYEQYF. CDR3 DNA sequence: TGCAGTGCTAGAGGGGCTAGCGGAGCGTCTTACGAACAGTACTTC.